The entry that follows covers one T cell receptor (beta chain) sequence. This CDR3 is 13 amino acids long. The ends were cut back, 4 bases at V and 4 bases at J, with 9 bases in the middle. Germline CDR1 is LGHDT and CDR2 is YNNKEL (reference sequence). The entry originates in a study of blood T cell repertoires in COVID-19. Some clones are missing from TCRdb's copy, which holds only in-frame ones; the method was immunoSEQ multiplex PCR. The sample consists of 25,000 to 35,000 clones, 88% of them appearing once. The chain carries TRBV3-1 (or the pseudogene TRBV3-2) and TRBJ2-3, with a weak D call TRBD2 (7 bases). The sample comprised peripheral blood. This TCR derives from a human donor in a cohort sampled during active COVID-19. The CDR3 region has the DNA TGTGCCAGCAGCCCGGGGGGCCCAGATACGCAGTATTTT. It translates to CASSPGGPDTQYF.